The T cell receptor beta chain described here comes from a study of cytomegalovirus exposure and HLA in healthy donors. Points from the study as a whole: Analysis performed later found under 20,000 TCR beta sequences associated with HLA alleles at 0.05 false discovery rate. Most TCRs appeared rarely, but some public TCRs recurred in many donors. A reported reduction in N-insertions relative to the roughly 710-donor mean was seen in an Asian-associated ancestry cluster in a later analysis.

For this clone: Its antigen remains unidentified.

This CDR3 has 15 amino acids. Trimming took off 5 bases at V and 0 bases at J, with 13 bases between the two ends. Germline loops: CDR1 SNHLY, CDR2 FYNNEI. The PCR employed 60 Vbeta primers together with 13 Jbeta primers. Repertoires were generated with immunoSEQ multiplex PCR, while TCRdb's copy carries only in-frame clones and drops some. The sample has about 100,000 clones, under 80% seen once; the top ten hold roughly 4%. The V and J genes are TRBV2 and TRBJ1-1, with D possibly TRBD1 on 5 matching bases. Material for sequencing was PBMCs. The TCR was taken from a man in his forties in good health and CMV-seronegative. The CDR3 is CASSSTSGMNTEAFF. In nucleotides, the CDR3 is TGTGCCAGCAGTTCTACCTCAGGGATGAACACTGAAGCTTTCTTT.